The clone carrying this T cell receptor (beta chain) was seen repeatedly, ten times or more. The TCRbeta library incorporated unique molecular identifiers. TCRdb reprocessed the PCR reads with MiXCR, giving one entry per CDR3 protein. Counted here are more than 550,000 distinct CDR3 sequences, over 9.5% occurring once; the ten biggest clones make up around 4%. This sample was taken from a study of T-cell reconstitution after alpha-beta-depleted transplantation in children. Trimming took off 5 bases at V and 4 bases at J, with 8 bases between the two ends. The CDR3 length is 13 residues. Germline-derived CDR1 and CDR2 are SGHTA and FQGTGA.

Here the sequenced sample was PBMCs from the stem cell graft donor, taken from the stem cell graft. The source of this sequence is a human donor who donated a stem cell graft to a child with acute myeloid leukemia. This chain links TRBV7-3 with TRBJ2-2; a weak D match, TRBD2 (6 bases). The CDR3 sequence: CASSISGTGELFF. The CDR3 DNA reads as TGTGCCAGCAGCATTAGCGGCACCGGGGAGCTGTTTTTT.